This T cell receptor (beta chain) appears in the sequencing data of a study of blood T cell repertoires in COVID-19. Study information: Among Cohort 3 donors, those recovered had two negative PCRs, clearance, or symptom resolution. Acute and convalescent COVID-19 samples came from the United States, Italy and Spain.

Clones were read by immunoSEQ multiplex PCR, and TCRdb kept only the in-frame ones, dropping some. The sample has about 170,000 clones; roughly 78% are singletons. The study drew participants aged 18 to 89 years from some 24 US areas. Allocation to cohorts depended on clinical history reported by the participants. Trimming stripped 3 bases from V and 2 bases from J, with 12 bases between. The germline CDR1 and CDR2 sequences are MNHEY and SMNVEV (reference sequence). The CDR3 runs 15 residues. The sample comprised PBMCs or T cells enriched from blood (not recorded which). The clonotype comes from a woman aged 65 to 85 in a cohort exposed to, infected with or recovered from COVID-19 (not recorded which). The chain has TRBV27 and TRBJ2-3; TRBD2 is a possible D gene (5 bases). CDR3 sequence (DNA): TGTGCCAGCAGTTTCTCCCCCGGACTCACAGATACGCAGTATTTT. Translated, it gives CASSFSPGLTDTQYF.